The 16 T cell receptor beta chains listed next were all sequenced from one sample in a study of blood T cell repertoires in COVID-19. The assay was immunoSEQ multiplex PCR, and TCRdb's table has in-frame clones only and misses some. The repertoire has about 58,000 clones, over 70% of them found once; the top ten carry nearly 5%. The sample consisted of peripheral blood. These receptors came from a human donor in a cohort sampled during active COVID-19.

The V and J genes are TRBV5-6 and TRBJ1-5; 10 bases line up with TRBD1. V shed 4 bases, J shed 7 bases, and the junction held 8 bases outside the gene matches. The CDR3 spans 15 residues. Germline lookup yields CDR1 SGHDT and CDR2 YYEEEE. CDR3 residues: CASSLGQGPSQPQHF. In nucleotides, the CDR3 is TGTGCCAGCAGCCTGGGACAGGGGCCTTCCCAGCCCCAGCATTTT.

The chain employs TRBV6-6 and TRBJ2-7; D unclear. CDR3 size: 12 residues. Deletions cut 0 bases from V and 4 bases from J, with 4 bases between. CDR1 is MNHNY and CDR2 is SVGAGI in the germline V gene (reference sequence). The CDR3 sequence: CASSYSSYEQYF. Here the CDR3 DNA reads TGTGCCAGCAGTTACTCGTCATACGAGCAGTACTTC.

The gene calls are TRBV5-1 and TRBJ2-7, with 7 bases lining up with TRBD1. This CDR3 has 17 amino acids. Germline CDR1 is SGHRS and CDR2 is YFSETQ. The junction had 12 bases not matched to a gene; V was cut back by 0 bases and J by 3 bases. CDR3 region: CASSLDRGASLGYEQYF. The DNA for the CDR3 is TGCGCCAGCAGCTTGGACAGGGGCGCCTCACTTGGCTACGAGCAGTACTTC.

This clone was picked up one time. This chain links TRBV5-4 with TRBJ2-7, with 8 bases aligning to TRBD2. Per the germline V gene, CDR1 is SGHNT and CDR2 is YYREEE (reference sequence). The junction had 4 bases not matched to a gene; V was cut back by 5 bases and J by 0 bases. This CDR3 contains 14 residues. The CDR3 nucleotides are TGTGCCAGCAGAGGCGGGGGGCCCTCCTACGAGCAGTACTTC. Its protein product is CASRGGGPSYEQYF.

The chain recombines TRBV3-1 (or the pseudogene TRBV3-2) with TRBJ1-3; D gene ambiguous. There are 15 residues in the CDR3. CDR1 and CDR2 from the germline V gene are LGHDT and YNNKEL (reference sequence). The V gene lost 1 base and the J gene lost 2 bases, with 9 bases spanning the gap. CDR3 sequence: CASSQAGGAGNTIYF. CDR3 bases: TGTGCCAGCAGCCAAGCGGGCGGGGCTGGAAACACCATATATTTT.

The chain employs TRBV5-1 and TRBJ2-7, with D perhaps TRBD2 (5 bases). The V gene's germline CDR1 is SGHRS and CDR2 YFSETQ. V lost 1 base and J lost 7, with 15 bases in between. The CDR3 has 14 amino acids. This chain's CDR3 is CASSLFGTGWEQYF. The CDR3 nucleotides are TGCGCCAGCAGCTTGTTCGGCACGGGGTGGGAGCAGTACTTC.

The V gene is TRBV2, the J gene TRBJ2-1; D uncertain. Between the trimmed V and J ends, which lost 3 bases and 3 bases, there was a span of 15 bases. Germline CDR1 SNHLY, CDR2 FYNNEI. This CDR3 comprises 16 residues. The CDR3 DNA is TGTGCCAGCAGTGATGGAGAGGCACGGCTCTACAATGAGCAGTTCTTC. This sequence encodes CASSDGEARLYNEQFF.

The chain recombines TRBV5-1 with TRBJ2-7, with D possibly matching TRBD2 (7 bases). Trimming took 1 base from V and 3 from J, leaving 23 bases between them. CDR3 length equals 18 residues. Looked up from germline, CDR1 is SGHRS and CDR2 is YFSETQ. CDR3 bases: TGCGCCAGCAGCTTGATCCCAAGGGGGGGTCAAGGGTTCTACGAGCAGTACTTC. This translates into CASSLIPRGGQGFYEQYF.

The chain recombines TRBV13 with TRBJ2-3, with 7 positions matching TRBD2. Losses at the gene ends were 5 bases for V and 9 bases for J; bases not matched to a gene: 8. Germline V gene lookup returns CDR1 PRHDT and CDR2 FYEKMQ (reference sequence). This CDR3 spans 13 amino acids. CDR3 protein: CASSRGLVGTQYF. In nucleotides, the CDR3 is TGTGCCAGCAGCCGCGGACTAGTTGGGACGCAGTATTTT. Variable domain in full (rest from reference TRBV13 and TRBJ2-3): AAGVIQSPRHLIKEKRETATLKCYPIPRHDTVYWYQQGPGQDPQFLISFYEKMQSDKGSIPDRFSAQQFSDYHSELNMSSLELGDSALYFCASSRGLVGTQYFGPGTRLTVL.

The chain couples TRBV27 to TRBJ2-7; weak D call: TRBD2 (6 bases). The CDR3 consists of 11 residues. Germline V gene lookup returns CDR1 MNHEY and CDR2 SMNVEV (reference sequence). The ends were cut back, 9 bases at V and 9 bases at J, with 15 bases in the middle. The CDR3 nucleotides are TGTGCCAGTTCTGCGGGGACGGTGCAGTACTTC. This encodes CASSAGTVQYF.

This chain links TRBV7-9 with TRBJ1-1; 8 bases are shared with TRBD1. The CDR3 contains 14 residues. CDR1 and CDR2 (germline): SEHNR, FQNEAQ (reference sequence). The V and J ends lost 3 bases and 1 base, in that order; junction bases with no gene match: 1. DNA for the CDR3: TGTGCCAGCAGCTTCGGACAGGGGAACACTGAAGCTTTCTTT. Its protein is CASSFGQGNTEAFF.

The chain couples TRBV3-1 (or the pseudogene TRBV3-2) to TRBJ1-6, with D possibly matching TRBD1 (6 bases). This CDR3 is 16 amino acids long. CDR1 LGHDT and CDR2 YNNKEL come from the germline V gene (reference sequence). Trimming pared 3 bases from V and 6 bases from J, leaving 15 bases between. CDR3 protein: CASSHAGTQFNSPLHF. CDR3 nucleotide sequence: TGTGCCAGCAGCCATGCCGGGACACAATTTAATTCACCCCTCCACTTT.

J is TRBJ2-7 and V is TRBV11-2; TRBD1 agrees at 10 bases. CDR1 is SGHAT and CDR2 is FQNNGV in the germline V gene. The CDR3 runs 16 residues. Losses at the gene ends were 6 bases for V and 1 base for J; bases not matched to a gene: 9. The CDR3 spells CASRPITGQGSYEQYF. The CDR3 region has the DNA TGTGCCAGCAGGCCTATAACGGGACAGGGGTCCTACGAGCAGTACTTC.

The chain links TRBV7-2 to TRBJ2-5, with 12 positions matching TRBD2. Germline CDR1 is SGHTA and CDR2 is FQGNSA. The junction had 12 bases not matched to a gene; V was cut back by 5 bases and J by 5 bases. This CDR3 is 17 amino acids long. For the CDR3, the DNA is TGTGCCAGCAGCCCCCTGACTAGCGGGAGTGCGGAGGAGACCCAGTACTTC. The encoded protein is CASSPLTSGSAEETQYF.

The genes are TRBV6-6 and TRBJ1-5, with 9 bases fitting TRBD1. After removal of 2 bases from V and 5 bases from J, the junction contained 4 bases not matched to a gene. This CDR3 spans 15 amino acids. Germline CDR1 reads MNHNY; CDR2 reads SVGAGI (reference sequence). As DNA, the CDR3 is TGTGCCAGCAGTTACCGACAGGGGGGCTATCAGCCCCAGCATTTT. Protein product: CASSYRQGGYQPQHF.

The CDR3 DNA is TGTGCCAGCAGTTTTTGGGGGGGAGGCACTGAAGCTTTCTTT. Amino acid sequence: CASSFWGGGTEAFF. The chain is built from TRBV28 and TRBJ1-1; a weak D match, TRBD1 (5 bases). The CDR3 is 14 amino acids. The germline V gene has CDR1 MDHEN and CDR2 SYDVKM. V lost 3 bases and J lost 4, with 12 bases in between.